The 20 T cell receptor beta chains presented below share a single source sample, sequenced in a study of cytomegalovirus exposure and HLA in healthy donors. Use of 60 Vbeta and 13 Jbeta primers characterized the PCR. TCRdb keeps only in-frame clones here, not all; method: immunoSEQ multiplex PCR. The sample contains 90,000 to 110,000 clones, 73% of which appear only once. The sequenced material came from PBMCs. The receptors were sampled from a man in his forties or fifties in good health and CMV-seronegative.

The genes are TRBV7-8 and TRBJ1-6, with D maybe TRBD1 (5 bases). The germline V gene has CDR1 SGHVS and CDR2 FQNEAQ. This CDR3 is built from 13 residues. Trimming stripped 0 bases from V and 9 bases from J, with 6 bases between. The CDR3 nucleotides are TGTGCCAGCAGCTTAGCTCAGGGTTCACCCCTCCACTTT. This gives the protein CASSLAQGSPLHF.

The V call is TRBV6-6, the J call TRBJ1-4; D is unresolved. The CDR3 is made up of 15 amino acids. CDR1 is MNHNY and CDR2 is SVGAGI in the germline V gene (reference sequence). The V gene lost 7 bases and the J gene lost 0 bases, with 12 bases spanning the gap. CDR3 protein: CASTMSISTNEKLFF. As DNA, the CDR3 is TGTGCCAGCACCATGAGCATTTCAACTAATGAAAAACTGTTTTTT.

V gene TRBV29-1 combines with J gene TRBJ2-1, with TRBD1 matching over 9 bases. The CDR3 contains 13 residues. Per germline, CDR1 SQVTM and CDR2 ANQGSEA. In DNA, the CDR3 is TGCAGTGCCTACGGACAGGGGTTTGGTGAGCAGTTCTTC. This translates into CSAYGQGFGEQFF.

The chain links TRBV28 to TRBJ1-6; 8 positions match TRBD1. With V trimmed by 5 bases and J by 6 bases, 6 bases remained unmatched. The germline V gene has CDR1 MDHEN and CDR2 SYDVKM. This CDR3 spans 15 amino acids. CDR3 bases: TGTGCCAGCAGTCCGGACAGGGACCGTAATTCACCCCTCCACTTT. Residues: CASSPDRDRNSPLHF.

The sample holds a few counts of this clone. This chain joins TRBV15 and TRBJ2-5; TRBD2 might be the D (6 bases). The last part of the DNA fits TRBJ2-7 better; the J call may be wrong. This CDR3 contains 17 residues. Germline CDR1 reads LNHNV; CDR2 reads YYDKDF (reference sequence). The CDR3, as DNA: TGTGCCACCAGCAGAGGCCCAGGGACTCCTAACCCCCACGAGCAGTACTTC. Its translation: CATSRGPGTPNPHEQYF.

The chain has TRBV25-1 and TRBJ1-1; D ambiguous. CDR1 is MGHDK, CDR2 SYGVNS, per germline. The CDR3 sequence is 12 residues long. Trimming removed 9 bases from V and 0 bases from J, with 8 bases in between. The CDR3, as DNA: TGTGCCAGAGACAATCTGAACACTGAAGCTTTCTTT. Amino acid sequence: CARDNLNTEAFF.

The J gene is TRBJ1-2, the V gene TRBV30; TRBD1 matches 8 bases. Germline loops: CDR1 GTSNPN, CDR2 SVGIG (reference sequence). Trimming at V came to 5 bases and at J to 8 bases, leaving 7 bases not matched to a gene. The CDR3 length is 12 residues. DNA for the CDR3: TGTGCCTGGTCGACAGGGGAGAGGGGCTACACCTTC. Protein product: CAWSTGERGYTF.

As concerns this clone: Other DNA sequences in the sample encode the same CDR3. The rearrangement joins TRBV4-3 to TRBJ2-6, with no clear D. CDR3 length: 16 residues. Trimming removed 1 base at V and 2 bases at J, with 9 bases between. In germline, CDR1 is LGHNA, CDR2 YSLEER. This CDR3 reads CASSQVEETGANVLTF. CDR3 sequence (DNA): TGCGCCAGCAGCCAAGTAGAGGAAACTGGGGCCAACGTCCTGACTTTC.

This sequence joins TRBV19 and TRBJ2-3; 12 bases are shared with TRBD1. The germline V gene has CDR1 LNHDA and CDR2 SQIVND (reference sequence). This CDR3 has 17 amino acids. Germline trimming cut 5 bases from V and 8 bases from J; bases unmatched to any gene: 14. The CDR3 protein is CASSPKGWGQGASTQYF. CDR3 DNA: TGTGCCAGTAGTCCCAAGGGTTGGGGACAGGGGGCTAGTACGCAGTATTTT.

The rearrangement uses TRBV5-1 and TRBJ1-1; a weak D match, TRBD1 (6 bases). Trimming cost V 7 bases and J 4 bases, with 17 bases left between them. This CDR3 is built from 14 residues. Germline CDR1 and CDR2: SGHRS and YFSETQ. CDR3 nucleotide sequence: TGCGCCAGCGGTGTGGGGGGGCTTAGCACTGAAGCTTTCTTT. Residues: CASGVGGLSTEAFF.

Regarding this clone: At one boundary the junction diverges from the germline segment, which might be a read error. The rearrangement uses TRBV7-9 and TRBJ1-1; possible D gene TRBD1, 6 bases. The CDR3 extends over 12 amino acids. CDR1 and CDR2 (germline): SEHNR, FQNEAQ (reference sequence). CDR3 sequence (DNA): TGTTCCAGCAGCTGGACAGTCACTGAAGCTTTCTTT. Amino acids: CSSSWTVTEAFF.

The J gene is TRBJ1-2, the V gene TRBV14, with 9 bases lining up with TRBD1. Per the germline V gene, CDR1 is SGHDN and CDR2 is FVKESK. This CDR3 comprises 14 residues. Unmatched junction bases numbered 8, after V lost 4 bases and J lost 8 bases. CDR3 DNA sequence: TGTGCCAGCAGCCCGGGACAGGGACTTGGAGGCTACACCTTC. It encodes CASSPGQGLGGYTF.

Only a few counts were recorded for this clone. The J gene is TRBJ2-2, the V gene TRBV5-6, with D unresolved. Trimming stripped 2 bases from V and 4 bases from J, with 6 bases between. The germline CDR1 and CDR2 sequences are SGHDT and YYEEEE. This CDR3 spans 13 amino acids. DNA for the CDR3: TGTGCCAGCAGCTTCGCAGTCACCGGGGAGCTGTTTTTT. Translating gives CASSFAVTGELFF.

This clone has a handful of counts. The J gene is TRBJ2-7, the V gene TRBV4-1; D is ambiguous. The CDR3 loop spans 16 amino acids. The V and J ends lost 0 bases and 3 bases respectively, with 15 bases between them. Germline CDR1 and CDR2: MGHRA and YSYEKL. CDR3 DNA: TGCGCCAGCAGCCAAGATCCCGCCCAAACGGGCTACGAGCAGTACTTC. Its translation: CASSQDPAQTGYEQYF.

V usage is TRBV4-1 and J usage is TRBJ2-5; TRBD2 agrees at 7 bases. CDR1 and CDR2 (germline): MGHRA, YSYEKL. CDR3 length: 16 amino acids. Trimming took 0 bases from V and 5 from J; bases not matched to a gene: 9. For the CDR3, the DNA is TGCGCCAGCAGCCAAGAAGGGAGGAGCGGGGTCGAGACCCAGTACTTC. It specifies CASSQEGRSGVETQYF.

CDR3 nucleotides: TGCAGCGTTGAAGATCTGGGTAGCGGGAATGAGCAGTTCTTC. Translation: CSVEDLGSGNEQFF. The chain recombines TRBV29-1 with TRBJ2-1; 7 bases line up with TRBD2. V shed 0 bases and J 7 bases; nucleotides not matched to a gene: 6. CDR3 size: 14 residues. The germline V gene has CDR1 SQVTM and CDR2 ANQGSEA.

The chain employs TRBV7-9 and TRBJ1-6; 7 nucleotides line up with TRBD1. Looked up from germline, CDR1 is SEHNR and CDR2 is FQNEAQ (reference sequence). There are 17 residues in the CDR3. The V and J ends lost 2 bases and 9 bases, in that order; junction bases with no gene match: 13. The CDR3 nucleotides read TGTGCCAGCAGCTTATCTAAGGGACAGCTAGTAGGTTCACCCCTCCACTTT. Translation: CASSLSKGQLVGSPLHF.

The CDR3 loop is CASSSPRTGWGTEAFF. The CDR3 region has the DNA TGTGCCAGCAGTTCCCCCAGGACAGGGTGGGGGACTGAAGCTTTCTTT. The rearrangement links TRBV6-5 to TRBJ1-1; 8 positions agree with TRBD1. The length of the CDR3 is 16 residues. Germline V gives CDR1 MNHEY, CDR2 SVGAGI. With 4 bases clipped from V and 5 bases from J, the junction kept 12 bases outside the gene matches.

V and J are TRBV5-1 and TRBJ1-3; weak D call: TRBD1 (6 bases). The CDR3 has 14 residues. The V end lost 4 bases, the J end lost 1 base, and 9 bases lay between the germline ends. Germline CDR1 and CDR2: SGHRS and YFSETQ. In DNA form, the CDR3 reads TGCGCCAGCAGCCAAGGGGGATCTGGAAACACCATATATTTT. It is translated as CASSQGGSGNTIYF.

This clone was observed a few times. The chain links TRBV28 to TRBJ1-3, with D uncertain. The CDR3 has 17 residues. The V gene's germline CDR1 is MDHEN and CDR2 SYDVKM. Trimming left V 0 bases short and J 2 bases short, with 14 bases between. This chain's CDR3 is CASSLWPGRPAGNTIYF. Here the CDR3 DNA reads TGTGCCAGCAGTTTATGGCCGGGAAGACCCGCTGGAAACACCATATATTTT.